The 5 T cell receptor beta chains below come from one sample, sequenced in a study of OX40 agonist ivuxolimab in advanced cancers. The protocol was immunoSEQ multiplex PCR, while the TCRdb copy is restricted to in-frame clones and leaves out a portion. This sample has 60,000 to 70,000 clones, with about nine tenths found just once. This specimen was CD4+ or CD8+ T cells sorted from blood, taken in a trial of the OX40 agonist ivuxolimab. Receptor source: an adult with an advanced solid tumor such as melanoma, head and neck, liver or kidney cancer.

The sample holds a few counts of this clone. The J gene is TRBJ1-6, the V gene TRBV4-1; D unclear. The CDR3 is 14 amino acids. V lost 0 bases, J lost 7 bases, and 7 bases lay in between. CDR1 and CDR2 (germline): MGHRA, YSYEKL. CDR3 region: CASSQEPINSPLHF. CDR3 DNA: TGCGCCAGCAGCCAAGAGCCGATAAATTCACCCCTCCACTTT.

This sequence joins TRBV12-5 and TRBJ2-7, with 7 positions matching TRBD2. Germline lookup yields CDR1 LGHNT and CDR2 FRNRAP. The V gene end was trimmed by 0 bases and the J gene end by 3 bases; junction bases not matched to a gene: 11. CDR3 length: 17 amino acids. The CDR3 DNA is TGTGCTAGTGGTTTGGTACCATCGGCGGGGGTAAACTACGAGCAGTACTTC. Translating gives CASGLVPSAGVNYEQYF.

The chain combines TRBV5-4 with TRBJ2-7; TRBD2 matches 7 bases. V was pared by 4 bases and J by 5 bases, with 9 bases of the junction left unmatched. The CDR3 consists of 14 residues. Per germline, CDR1 SGHNT and CDR2 YYREEE (reference sequence). The CDR3 is CASSRQTSRDEQYF. The DNA for the CDR3 is TGTGCCAGCAGCAGACAGACTAGCAGGGACGAGCAGTACTTC.

CDR3 loop: CASSPDQDYGYTF. CDR3 DNA: TGTGCCAGCAGCCCAGATCAGGACTATGGCTACACCTTC. The chain employs TRBV14 and TRBJ1-2; D unclear. CDR3 size: 13 residues. Trimming removed 4 bases from V and 3 bases from J, with 9 bases in between. In germline, CDR1 is SGHDN, CDR2 FVKESK.

The chain combines TRBV29-1 with TRBJ2-3; no reliable D call. Trimming shortened V by 6 bases and J by 1 base, and 14 bases separated the two germline ends. Germline V gene data show CDR1 as SQVTM and CDR2 as ANQGSEA. This CDR3 has 14 amino acids. The CDR3 coding sequence is TGCAGCGTCGCGACGCGACAAGGCACAGATACGCAGTATTTT. It is translated as CSVATRQGTDTQYF.